This T cell receptor (beta chain) emerged from a study of patients and donors after allogeneic stem cell transplantation. This clonotype was found many times. Each CDR3 protein gets one entry after TCRdb re-called the RT-PCR reads with MiXCR. This table has about a million distinct CDR3 sequences, roughly 18% appearing once. After removal of 5 bases from V and 11 bases from J, the junction contained 8 bases not matched to a gene. The CDR3 has 12 residues. The chain uses TRBV12-3 or TRBV12-4 and TRBJ1-1, with 7 bases lining up with TRBD1. The TCR sequence derives from a human donor who was either an allogeneic HSCT recipient or a stem cell or donor lymphocyte infusion donor (not recorded which). It is not recorded whose cells these are; they may come from a transplant donor. The specimen was blood, either unsorted or a sorted T cell fraction (not recorded which). CDR3 bases: TGTGCCAGCAGTATCGACAGGGCAGGGGCTTTCTTT. It codes for CASSIDRAGAFF.